The 24 T cell receptor beta chains given below trace back to one sample, sequenced in a study of T-cell memory formation after mild COVID-19 (dated by TCRdb to the early 2020s). Receptor libraries were prepared by 5' RACE. This sample was sequenced with an Illumina NovaSeq 6000. TCRdb redid the processing of the public reads, applying fastp at Q25 and MiXCR, and retained in-frame beta chains. Every distinct CDR3 protein forms one entry, paired with its most common genes and DNA. Within this sample are some 300,000 distinct CDR3 sequences, with around 19% of them counted one time only. The top ten clonotypes cover roughly 21% of the sample. Sequencing used PBMCs or a T cell subset sorted from them (not recorded which). These TCRs come from a man between 18 and 35 years old who had mild COVID-19 (a few samples of this study predate the infection). The sample titles of this study are shuffled in the database, so cell type and time point are left out; the donor was told from shared clones.

V is TRBV5-4 and J is TRBJ1-6; no reliable D call. The CDR3 consists of 13 residues. The V end was cut by 1 base, the J end by 13 bases, with 12 bases between. From germline, CDR1 is SGHNT and CDR2 YYREEE (reference sequence). CDR3 nucleotide sequence: TGTGCCAGCAGCTTGACCGACCTAGGGCCCCTCCACTTT. This codes for CASSLTDLGPLHF. Full variable domain (rest looked up from reference TRBV5-4 and TRBJ1-6): ETGVTQSPTHLIKTRGQQVTLRCSSQSGHNTVSWYQQALGQGPQFIFQYYREEENGRGNFPPRFSGLQFPNYSSELNVNALELDDSALYLCASSLTDLGPLHFGNGTRLTVT.

The table lists this clonotype with a few counts. V usage is TRBV5-1 and J usage is TRBJ2-5, with D tentatively TRBD2 (6 bases). From germline, CDR1 is SGHRS and CDR2 YFSETQ. The CDR3 runs 15 residues. V was pared by 4 bases and J by 5 bases, with 18 bases between. The DNA of the CDR3 is TGCGCCAGCAGCCCGCCCGCTAGCGAACGGGAGACCCAGTACTTC. Residues: CASSPPASERETQYF.

The chain links TRBV7-9 to TRBJ2-7; 9 nucleotides align to TRBD1. V dropped 4 bases and J dropped 6; count of bases not matched to a gene: 7. The germline V gene has CDR1 SEHNR and CDR2 FQNEAQ (reference sequence). CDR3 length: 14 amino acids. CDR3 in amino acids: CASSYPDRGSEQYF. The CDR3 nucleotides read TGTGCCAGCAGCTACCCGGACAGGGGAAGCGAGCAGTACTTC.

The chain is built from TRBV20-1 and TRBJ1-1; no firm D call. Germline values: CDR1 DFQATT, CDR2 SNEGSKA (reference sequence). This CDR3 has 11 residues. For the CDR3, the DNA is TGCAGCCCTACACCGAACACTGAAGCTTTCTTT. Translated, it gives CSPTPNTEAFF.

The table lists this clonotype with a few counts. The rearrangement links TRBV6-2 or TRBV6-3 to TRBJ1-1; the D gene is possibly TRBD1 (5 bases). Trimming removed 6 bases at V and 4 bases at J, with 15 bases between. CDR3 length: 14 amino acids. Germline loops: CDR1 MNHEY, CDR2 SVGEGT. In DNA form, the CDR3 reads TGTGCCAGCAGCAAGGAGGGGCAGAGCACTGAAGCTTTCTTT. Encoded protein: CASSKEGQSTEAFF.

V and J are TRBV7-9 and TRBJ2-1; tentatively, D is TRBD1 (7 bases). Trimming took 5 bases from V and 4 from J, leaving 15 bases between them. CDR1 is SEHNR, CDR2 FQNEAQ, per germline (reference sequence). The CDR3 contains 15 residues. The CDR3 DNA is TGTGCCAGCAGCCCGGGGGACAGTCCATACAATGAGCAGTTCTTC. Amino acid sequence: CASSPGDSPYNEQFF.

The rearrangement uses TRBV20-1 and TRBJ1-1, with 8 bases identical to TRBD1. The CDR3 runs 14 residues. V was clipped by 5 bases and J by 7 bases; unmatched bases: 12. Germline values: CDR1 DFQATT, CDR2 SNEGSKA (reference sequence). The CDR3 region has the DNA TGCAGTGCTCCCCCAGGGGGCCCCCGTGGTGAAGCTTTCTTT. Translation: CSAPPGGPRGEAFF.

This clonotype was seen a handful of times. The chain joins TRBV20-1 to TRBJ1-2; no reliable D call. V dropped 3 bases and J dropped 7 bases, with 9 bases sitting between them. From germline, CDR1 is DFQATT and CDR2 SNEGSKA (reference sequence). The CDR3 length is 11 residues. This CDR3 is CSASPVFGYTF. CDR3 coding DNA: TGCAGTGCTAGCCCCGTTTTTGGCTACACCTTC.

In its sample, this clonotype was seen a few times. This rearrangement joins TRBV7-2 to TRBJ2-1, with TRBD2 identical over 8 bases. Germline values: CDR1 SGHTA, CDR2 FQGNSA. This CDR3 spans 17 amino acids. After removal of 5 bases from V and 7 bases from J, the junction contained 16 bases not matched to a gene. The CDR3 DNA reads as TGTGCCAGCAGCCCGCCGGGCGGACTAGCCTTTTATAATGAGCAGTTCTTC. It encodes CASSPPGGLAFYNEQFF. Looking up the rest from reference TRBV7-2 and TRBJ2-1 gives the full variable domain: GAGVSQSPSNKVTEKGKDVELRCDPISGHTALYWYRQSLGQGLEFLIYFQGNSAPDKSGLPSDRFSAERTGGSVSTLTIQRTQQEDSAVYLCASSPPGGLAFYNEQFFGPGTRLTVL.

This clonotype was detected only a few times. The chain has TRBV20-1 and TRBJ2-3; 11 bases agree with TRBD2. CDR1 and CDR2 from the germline V gene are DFQATT and SNEGSKA (reference sequence). V was pared by 5 bases and J by 0 bases, with 4 bases of the junction left unmatched. This CDR3 contains 15 residues. DNA of the CDR3: TGCAGTGCTGTAGCGGGGGGGTCTAGCACAGATACGCAGTATTTT. Translation gives CSAVAGGSSTDTQYF.

J is TRBJ1-5 and V is TRBV11-2, with D tentatively TRBD1 (5 bases). The CDR3 totals 17 residues. Deletions cut 1 base from V and 0 bases from J, with 13 bases between. From germline, CDR1 is SGHAT and CDR2 FQNNGV. The CDR3 reads CASSLGGTLYSNQPQHF. As DNA, the CDR3 is TGTGCCAGCAGCTTAGGTGGGACGTTGTATAGCAATCAGCCCCAGCATTTT.

The chain couples TRBV5-6 to TRBJ2-2, with D possibly TRBD2 on 5 matching bases. Germline V lookup: CDR1 SGHDT, CDR2 YYEEEE. The CDR3 is 16 amino acids. V gave up 1 base and J gave up 1 base, with 11 bases separating them. The CDR3 reads CASSLLRAKNTGELFF. As DNA, the CDR3 is TGTGCCAGCAGCTTGCTGAGGGCAAAGAACACCGGGGAGCTGTTTTTT.

The chain is built from TRBV7-2 and TRBJ2-1; TRBD2 might be the D (6 bases). Trimming took 4 bases from V and 6 from J, leaving 19 bases between them. CDR1 is SGHTA, CDR2 FQGNSA, per germline. The CDR3 runs to 16 residues. CDR3 bases: TGTGCCAGCAGCTCGTGGGGACTCCCAGGCGGCAATGAGCAGTTCTTC. Its translation is CASSSWGLPGGNEQFF.

The chain recombines TRBV12-3 or TRBV12-4 with TRBJ2-1; 10 bases align to TRBD1. The J segment lost 3 bases and the V segment lost 5 bases, leaving 13 bases of the junction unmatched. The CDR3 is 18 amino acids. The chain's CDR3 is CASSPGPGQGWYYNEQFF. The CDR3 bases are TGTGCCAGCAGTCCCGGGCCGGGACAGGGGTGGTACTACAATGAGCAGTTCTTC.

This clonotype was observed a few times. The chain recombines TRBV20-1 with TRBJ2-7; 8 nucleotides agree with TRBD1. Germline values: CDR1 DFQATT, CDR2 SNEGSKA (reference sequence). J lost 1 base, V lost 7 bases, and 12 bases had no gene match. The CDR3 totals 15 residues. CDR3 protein: CSDTEGDRGSYEQYF. The CDR3 DNA is TGCAGTGATACCGAAGGTGACAGGGGTTCCTACGAGCAGTACTTC.

In its sample, this clonotype was seen a few times. The rearrangement links TRBV7-2 to TRBJ1-5; no clear D. The length of the CDR3 is 17 residues. The V and J ends lost 5 bases and 0 bases respectively, with 17 bases between them. Germline CDR1 is SGHTA and CDR2 is FQGNSA. The chain's CDR3 is CASSRTPRANSNQPQHF. The CDR3 nucleotides read TGTGCCAGCAGCCGTACCCCCCGGGCAAATAGCAATCAGCCCCAGCATTTT.

A few counts support this clonotype. This chain uses TRBV6-5 with TRBJ1-1; 7 bases match TRBD1. The CDR3 consists of 13 residues. The V gene's germline CDR1 is MNHEY and CDR2 SVGAGI. Trimming at V came to 6 bases and at J to 5 bases, leaving 6 bases not matched to a gene. Here the CDR3 reads CASSRRQGTEAFF. As DNA, the CDR3 is TGTGCCAGCAGCCGCCGACAGGGTACTGAAGCTTTCTTT.

This clonotype was counted only a few times. CDR3 sequence reads: CAISEGKANTLHF. Here the CDR3 DNA reads TGTGCCATCAGTGAGGGTAAGGCGAATACCCTCCACTTT. The chain joins TRBV10-3 to TRBJ1-6; D unresolved. V was cut by 2 bases and J by 14 bases, with 13 bases left in between. The CDR3 contains 13 residues. Germline-derived CDR1 and CDR2 are ENHRY and SYGVKD.

J is TRBJ2-3 and V is TRBV5-4; no clear D gene. V dropped 3 bases and J dropped 4 bases, with 15 bases sitting between them. Germline V gene data show CDR1 as SGHNT and CDR2 as YYREEE (reference sequence). The CDR3 is 15 residues long. As DNA, the CDR3 is TGTGCCAGCAGCTCCGGGCCATACGGGCCAGATACGCAGTATTTT. Amino acid sequence: CASSSGPYGPDTQYF. Complete variable domain (other parts from reference TRBV5-4 and TRBJ2-3): ETGVTQSPTHLIKTRGQQVTLRCSSQSGHNTVSWYQQALGQGPQFIFQYYREEENGRGNFPPRFSGLQFPNYSSELNVNALELDDSALYLCASSSGPYGPDTQYFGPGTRLTVL.

The sample holds a few counts of this clonotype. The chain carries TRBV12-3 or TRBV12-4 and TRBJ2-7; 7 bases are shared with TRBD1. The V and J ends lost 4 bases and 4 bases, in that order; junction bases with no gene match: 10. The CDR3 sequence is 15 residues long. CDR3 sequence reads: CASSSEDRIGYEQYF. CDR3 nucleotides: TGTGCCAGCAGTTCAGAGGACAGGATAGGGTACGAGCAGTACTTC.

The rearrangement links TRBV2 to TRBJ1-1; D is perhaps TRBD1 (5 bases). This CDR3 spans 12 amino acids. V was shortened by 8 bases and J by 3 bases, with 10 bases between the two germline ends. Germline values: CDR1 SNHLY, CDR2 FYNNEI. The CDR3 is CASAGFDTEAFF. The CDR3 DNA reads as TGTGCCAGCGCAGGGTTTGACACTGAAGCTTTCTTT. The complete variable domain, with remaining parts taken from reference TRBV2 and TRBJ1-1, reads EPEVTQTPSHQVTQMGQEVILRCVPISNHLYFYWYRQILGQKVEFLVSFYNNEISEKSEIFDDQFSVERPDGSNFTLKIRSTKLEDSAMYFCASAGFDTEAFFGQGTRLTVV.

The sample holds many counts of this clonotype. J is TRBJ2-1 and V is TRBV7-9, with 7 positions matching TRBD1. The CDR3 sequence is 16 residues long. Germline V gene sequence: CDR1 SEHNR, CDR2 FQNEAQ (reference sequence). After removal of 2 bases from V and 0 bases from J, the junction contained 4 bases not matched to a gene. The CDR3 bases are TGTGCCAGCAGCTTAACGGACAGGAGCTCCTACAATGAGCAGTTCTTC. Translation gives CASSLTDRSSYNEQFF.

In its sample, this clonotype was seen a few times. V and J are TRBV7-9 and TRBJ2-1; D gene uncertain. The CDR3 is made up of 16 amino acids. V lost 1 base and J 4 bases, leaving 14 bases between the germline ends. CDR1 and CDR2 from the germline V gene are SEHNR and FQNEAQ (reference sequence). CDR3 bases: TGTGCCAGCAGCTTAGATGACAAGGGCGCTTACAATGAGCAGTTCTTC. Amino acid sequence: CASSLDDKGAYNEQFF.

There are a few counts of this clonotype. The rearrangement links TRBV29-1 to TRBJ1-1, with D maybe TRBD1 (5 bases). Germline V CDR1 and CDR2: SQVTM, ANQGSEA. V dropped 5 bases and J dropped 4 bases, with 14 bases sitting between them. The length of the CDR3 is 13 residues. As DNA, the CDR3 is TGCAGCGTTAGGGGCAGGGTAAGCACTGAAGCTTTCTTT. Amino acid sequence: CSVRGRVSTEAFF.